The 16 T cell receptor beta chains listed next were all sequenced from one sample in a study of blood T cells in healthy people across ages. It was with a sample-barcoded 5' primer and a J-beta primer mix that a second PCR of roughly 6 to 11 cycles was run. One entry per CDR3 protein results from TCRdb running MiXCR on the 5' RACE reads. The data contain fewer than 2,000,000 distinct CDR3 sequences, around 40% of them singletons. Sequencing input: blood. Receptors were obtained from a human donor in good health.

The V gene is TRBV11-1, the J gene TRBJ2-1, with D uncertain. Trimming took 3 bases from V and 5 from J, leaving 11 bases between them. Germline V gene lookup returns CDR1 SGHAT and CDR2 FQDESV (reference sequence). The CDR3 is made up of 14 amino acids. Here the CDR3 DNA reads TGTGCCAGCAGCTTGTTCATATCGGACAATGAGCAGTTCTTC. Its protein product is CASSLFISDNEQFF.

This clonotype was counted a single time. CDR3 loop: CASSQGPFGQSDTQYF. CDR3 in DNA: TGTGCCAGCAGCCAGGGGCCCTTTGGACAGTCAGATACGCAGTATTTT. This sequence joins TRBV11-3 and TRBJ2-3; D is possibly TRBD1 (6 bases). The germline gives CDR1 SGHNT, CDR2 YENEEA. The CDR3 is 16 amino acids. The V end lost 5 bases, the J end lost 4 bases, and 19 bases lay between the germline ends. Supplemented by reference TRBV11-3 and TRBJ2-3, the full variable domain reads EAGVVQSPRYKIIEKKQPVAFWCNPISGHNTLYWYLQNLGQGPELLIRYENEEAVDDSQLPKDRFSAERLKGVDSTLKIQPAELGDSAVYLCASSQGPFGQSDTQYFGPGTRLTVL.

At least ten counts were recorded for this clonotype. The V and J genes are TRBV7-3 and TRBJ2-3; tentative D call: TRBD1 (5 bases). The germline V gene has CDR1 SGHTA and CDR2 FQGTGA. The CDR3 is 14 residues long. Here the CDR3 DNA reads TGTGCTAGTTCCCCAAGGGGATACACAGATACGCAGTATTTT. It yields the protein CASSPRGYTDTQYF.

The table lists this clonotype with a few counts. The chain carries TRBV5-6 and TRBJ2-1, with D perhaps TRBD2 (6 bases). In germline, CDR1 is SGHDT, CDR2 YYEEEE. V was pared by 0 bases and J by 7 bases, with 14 bases between. This CDR3 comprises 15 residues. The DNA of the CDR3 is TGTGCCAGCAGCTTGGGGGAGGCTGATGTGAATGAGCAGTTCTTC. It is translated as CASSLGEADVNEQFF. Drawing the rest from reference TRBV5-6 and TRBJ2-1, the complete variable domain is DAGVTQSPTHLIKTRGQQVTLRCSPKSGHDTVSWYQQALGQGPQFIFQYYEEEERQRGNFPDRFSGHQFPNYSSELNVNALLLGDSALYLCASSLGEADVNEQFFGPGTRLTVL.

The CDR3 loop reads CASSLGQWGGELFF. The CDR3 nucleotides read TGTGCCAGCAGCTTAGGCCAGTGGGGCGGGGAGCTGTTTTTT. J is TRBJ2-2 and V is TRBV7-2, with D hard to call. The CDR3 is 14 amino acids. Germline assignment: CDR1 SGHTA and CDR2 FQGNSA. Trimming took 1 base from V and 7 from J, leaving 10 bases between them.

The chain recombines TRBV13 with TRBJ1-2; D might be TRBD1 (6 bases). CDR3 size: 14 residues. Germline V gene data show CDR1 as PRHDT and CDR2 as FYEKMQ (reference sequence). With 0 bases removed from V and 8 bases from J, the gap between germline ends came to 13 bases. CDR3 sequence reads: CASSLGDRIWGYTF. In DNA, the CDR3 is TGTGCCAGCAGCTTAGGAGACAGGATCTGGGGCTACACCTTC.

A note on this clonotype: Germline and junction disagree at one end, which may indicate a read error. This sequence joins TRBV12-5 and TRBJ2-2; 12 bases agree with TRBD2. This CDR3 comprises 16 residues. Germline V gene sequence: CDR1 LGHNT, CDR2 FRNRAP. The CDR3 sequence is CASGLTSGGYTGERFF. The CDR3 DNA is TGTGCTAGTGGTCTGACTAGCGGGGGTTACACCGGGGAGCGGTTTTTT.

This clonotype was seen a handful of times. The chain has TRBV2 and TRBJ2-1; D is tentatively TRBD1 or TRBD2 (7 bases each). V dropped 7 bases and J dropped 0 bases, with 13 bases sitting between them. The CDR3 totals 15 residues. Germline V lookup: CDR1 SNHLY, CDR2 FYNNEI. The CDR3 bases are TGTGCCAGCAAGGGGGGGACAGCCTCCTACAATGAGCAGTTCTTC. Its translation is CASKGGTASYNEQFF. Full variable domain (missing parts from reference TRBV2 and TRBJ2-1): EPEVTQTPSHQVTQMGQEVILRCVPISNHLYFYWYRQILGQKVEFLVSFYNNEISEKSEIFDDQFSVERPDGSNFTLKIRSTKLEDSAMYFCASKGGTASYNEQFFGPGTRLTVL.

This clonotype was observed a handful of times. The J gene is TRBJ1-2, the V gene TRBV7-9; D call uncertain. The CDR3 contains 14 residues. Germline lookup yields CDR1 SEHNR and CDR2 FQNEAQ (reference sequence). Trimming cost V 2 bases and J 4 bases, with 11 bases left between them. In DNA form, the CDR3 reads TGTGCCAGCAGCTTATCGGCTGTGGGCTATGGCTACACCTTC. Its protein is CASSLSAVGYGYTF. Filled out from reference TRBV7-9 and TRBJ1-2, the complete variable domain reads DTGVSQNPRHKITKRGQNVTFRCDPISEHNRLYWYRQTLGQGPEFLTYFQNEAQLEKSRLLSDRFSAERPKGSFSTLEIQRTEQGDSAMYLCASSLSAVGYGYTFGSGTRLTVV.

The rearrangement uses TRBV7-2 and TRBJ1-6, with D unresolved. Germline V gene sequence: CDR1 SGHTA, CDR2 FQGNSA. The CDR3 has 14 amino acids. V was pared by 3 bases and J by 0 bases, with 3 bases between. CDR3 amino acids: CASSFHSYNSPLHF. In nucleotides, the CDR3 is TGTGCCAGCAGCTTCCACTCCTATAATTCACCCCTCCACTTT.

The rearrangement joins TRBV9 to TRBJ2-5; weak D call: TRBD2 (6 bases). This CDR3 spans 16 amino acids. Germline V gives CDR1 SGDLS, CDR2 YYNGEE. Trimming took 1 base from V and 9 from J, leaving 22 bases between them. Written as DNA, the CDR3 is TGTGCCAGCAGCGTATTTGGGACGGACTTTGGGGAGGCCCAGTACTTC. It encodes CASSVFGTDFGEAQYF.

This clonotype was detected a few times. The chain links TRBV5-1 to TRBJ2-7; 10 bases agree with TRBD1. From germline, CDR1 is SGHRS and CDR2 YFSETQ. After removal of 2 bases from V and 3 bases from J, the junction contained 14 bases not matched to a gene. This CDR3 region has 18 residues. DNA of the CDR3: TGCGCCAGCAGCTTTACTACGAGGACAGGGGGAAAACTCTACGAGCAGTACTTC. This translates into CASSFTTRTGGKLYEQYF.

V is TRBV18 and J is TRBJ1-2; D uncertain. The V gene lost 3 bases and the J gene lost 4 bases, with 12 bases spanning the gap. Germline-derived CDR1 and CDR2 are KGHSH and LQKENI. The CDR3 is 14 amino acids. CDR3 nucleotides: TGTGCCAGCTCACCGGCTCTCGACTTCTATGGCTACACCTTC. This codes for CASSPALDFYGYTF.

The chain has TRBV5-1 and TRBJ2-6; D is undetermined. The germline V gene encodes CDR1 SGHRS and CDR2 YFSETQ. CDR3 size: 15 residues. V shed 5 bases and J shed 0 bases, with 9 bases lying between them. This CDR3 reads CASRLFSSGANVLTF. CDR3 nucleotide sequence: TGCGCCAGCAGGCTTTTTAGCTCTGGGGCCAACGTCCTGACTTTC.

On this clonotype itself: The junction departs from the called germline gene at one end, perhaps through a read error. The J gene is TRBJ2-3, the V gene TRBV7-6; 8 bases line up with TRBD2. Germline values: CDR1 SGHVS, CDR2 FNYEAQ. This CDR3 has 14 amino acids. CDR3 protein: CASSPDGGADTQYF. CDR3 bases: TGTGCCAGCAGCCCCGACGGGGGGGCGGATACACAGTATTTT.

The chain carries TRBV7-3 and TRBJ1-1; D unclear. This CDR3 is 13 amino acids long. Trimming stripped 5 bases from V and 4 bases from J, with 11 bases between. Germline V gene sequence: CDR1 SGHTA, CDR2 FQGTGA. CDR3 bases: TGTGCCAGCAGCCAAACCGACTTCACTGAAGCTTTCTTT. Protein sequence: CASSQTDFTEAFF.